This T cell receptor (beta chain) was observed in a study of blood T cells in healthy people across ages. The sample holds many counts of this clonotype. This CDR3 has 12 residues. V lost 3 bases and J lost 8; bases outside the gene matches: 0. Germline V gene data show CDR1 as KGHSH and CDR2 as LQKENI. PCR was performed a second time for about 7 to 12 cycles using a sample-barcoded 5' primer and a J-beta primer mix. TCRdb passed the 5' RACE reads through MiXCR, listing each CDR3 protein once. Found here are fewer than 800,000 distinct CDR3 sequences, approximately 31% of them singletons; the top ten hold roughly 14%.

The sample consisted of blood. The clonotype comes from a woman older than 75 in good health. The chain recombines TRBV18 with TRBJ2-1; 8 bases are a match to TRBD2. The CDR3 DNA is TGTGCCAGCTCACCCGGGGGGGATGAGCAGTTCTTC. Translation: CASSPGGDEQFF.